The rows below give T cell receptor beta chains drawn from one sample of a study of beta chain features in type 1 diabetes. Sequencing was performed with immunoSEQ multiplex PCR; in TCRdb, only in-frame clones are kept and a portion is missing. This repertoire shows under 400,000 clones, roughly 12% found once; its top ten account for roughly 0.017%. Specimen: naive CD4+ T cells from blood. The receptors were gathered from a man younger than 35 in good health. Each CDR3 is given with its conserved first and last residue.

17	TRBV1	TRBJ2-5	CTSSQDGLAGPQETQYF
14	TRBV9	TRBJ1-4	CASSAGQGHEKLFF
14	TRBV13	TRBJ1-5	CASRRAGENQPQHF
13	TRBV5-1	TRBJ1-1	CASRDSVNTEAFF
15	TRBV30	TRBJ2-3	CAWSVRPNPRDTQYF
14	TRBV28	TRBJ1-5	CASSSSTKDQPQHF
13	TRBV2	TRBJ1-1	CASSDEGDTEAFF
14	TRBV7-3	TRBJ2-3	CASSLRSSTDTQYF
16	TRBV30	TRBJ1-5	CAWRRQGASGNQPQHF
14	TRBV28	TRBJ1-1	CASINGGSNTEAFF
14	TRBV5-1	TRBJ2-7	CASSLGDRGREQYF
17	TRBV4-2	TRBJ2-1	CASSQEVRGGAYNEQFF
11	TRBV4-3	TRBJ2-3	CATRGEDTQYF
14	TRBV9	TRBJ1-2	CASSVVTGNYGYTF
16	TRBV4-3	TRBJ1-4	CASSQLEDRHNEKLFF
14	TRBV5-1	TRBJ2-7	CASSLGTGLYEQYF
13	TRBV7-3	TRBJ2-3	CASSLHADSTQYF
13	TRBV2	TRBJ1-2	CASMVEINYGYTF
15	TRBV27	TRBJ1-2	CASSFQGGAGRGYTF
14	TRBV15	TRBJ1-1	CATSRFDRGTEAFF
18	TRBV14	TRBJ2-3	CASSQLFGSRGSTDTQYF
13	TRBV15	TRBJ2-4	CATSREFQNIQYF
17	TRBV9	TRBJ2-3	CASSAVSSSSSTDTQYF
13	TRBV4-1	TRBJ1-1	CASSRGQYTEAFF
15	TRBV19	TRBJ2-3	CASSRGAGSTDTQYF
15	TRBV15	TRBJ2-5	CATSLGLAGAETQYF
17	TRBV15	TRBJ1-6	CATSRDYDGTGDSPLHF
15	TRBV18	TRBJ1-1	CASSPQWGESTEAFF
14	TRBV28	TRBJ2-7	CASTLGVVSYEQYF
15	TRBV7-9	TRBJ2-7	CASSLARSGAYEQYF
12	TRBV6-1	TRBJ2-5	CASRGTGETQYF
18	TRBV6-4	TRBJ1-5	CASSDLLTGTGKNQPQHF
14	TRBV11-2	TRBJ1-2	CASSWAGTNYGYTF
14	TRBV7-9	TRBJ2-7	CASSLGGGALEQYF
14	TRBV4-2	TRBJ2-2	CASSLTSAGGELFF
13	TRBV5-1	TRBJ1-5	CASSSGRGQPQHF
14	TRBV6-1	TRBJ1-4	CASSPDRDREKLFF
15	TRBV7-2	TRBJ2-7	CASSSRSGSGYEQYF
15	TRBV28	TRBJ2-1	CASIRAGRFDNEQFF
16	TRBV4-3	TRBJ2-3	CASSQGGILGTDTQYF
15	TRBV7-8	TRBJ1-1	CASSPRRTGSTEAFF
13	TRBV7-3	TRBJ2-7	CASSSHDSLEQYF
15	TRBV27	TRBJ2-2	CASSLYRDNTGELFF
16	TRBV9	TRBJ2-3	CASSFAGTGVSDTQYF
14	TRBV9	TRBJ2-7	CASSAPGQPYEQYF
16	TRBV27	TRBJ2-2	CASSFRRQGDTGELFF
14	TRBV5-5	TRBJ2-5	CASSLPGGQETQYF
17	TRBV5-1	TRBJ1-1	CASSGKPGNGMNTEAFF
15	TRBV4-3	TRBJ2-1	CASSQVGTSGNEQFF
14	TRBV7-2	TRBJ2-3	CASSFQGGTDTQYF
13	TRBV5-6	TRBJ1-5	CASSQGVEQPQHF
15	TRBV5-4	TRBJ2-2	CASSYKGAVHGELFF
11	TRBV29-1	TRBJ1-2	CSARQGEGYTF
16	TRBV27	TRBJ2-1	CASSHYFGGPYNEQFF